Listed below are T cell receptor beta chains from one sample, sequenced in a study of identical twins. MiXCR was run by TCRdb on the 5' RACE reads, yielding one entry per CDR3 protein. This table holds 300,000 to 400,000 distinct CDR3 sequences, about 12% found once. The same specimen was also included in a second study, on yellow fever vaccine responses in identical twins.

Material for sequencing was CD8+ T cells sorted from blood. These receptors all come from a woman younger than 30 in good health. The CDR3 runs from the conserved cysteine through the conserved F or W. The D gene is left open where the match is weak. Clone size is stated in some rows and not others, as once, few, many or a class when expanded.

j_gene: TRBJ2-5
d_gene: TRBD2
abundance: -
v_gene: TRBV6-5
CDR3aa: CASSYVGGGQETQYF
CDR3nt: TGTGCCAGCAGTTACGTCGGGGGGGGACAAGAGACCCAGTACTTC

j_gene: TRBJ2-1
d_gene: -
abundance: few
v_gene: TRBV12-5
CDR3aa: CASGLWGGVYNEQFF
CDR3nt: TGTGCTAGTGGTTTGTGGGGCGGGGTCTACAATGAGCAGTTCTTC

j_gene: TRBJ2-6
d_gene: -
abundance: few
v_gene: TRBV28
CDR3aa: CASSLVPLLRQGDLRSGANVLTF
CDR3nt: TGTGCCAGCAGTTTGGTCCCCCTGTTGAGGCAGGGGGACTTACGCTCTGGGGCCAACGTCCTGACTTTC

j_gene: TRBJ2-1
d_gene: TRBD2
abundance: few
v_gene: TRBV13
CDR3aa: CASSGWGLAGGNRDEQFF
CDR3nt: TGTGCCAGCAGCGGCTGGGGACTAGCGGGAGGGAATCGAGATGAGCAGTTCTTC

j_gene: TRBJ2-1
d_gene: -
abundance: -
v_gene: TRBV6-2/TRBV6-3
CDR3aa: CASSYGRSSGGSIWSEQFF
CDR3nt: TGTGCCAGCAGTTACGGTAGGAGTAGCGGAGGGAGTATTTGGTCGGAGCAGTTCTTC

j_gene: TRBJ1-2
d_gene: -
abundance: few
v_gene: TRBV9
CDR3aa: CASSEVLYPGYTF
CDR3nt: TGTGCCAGCAGCGAGGTATTATATCCTGGCTACACCTTC

j_gene: TRBJ2-7
d_gene: TRBD2
abundance: few
v_gene: TRBV7-6
CDR3aa: CASSPGLGASYEQYF
CDR3nt: TGTGCCAGCAGCCCCGGACTAGGGGCCTCCTACGAGCAGTACTTC

j_gene: TRBJ2-1
d_gene: -
abundance: few
v_gene: TRBV10-2
CDR3aa: CASSESGRGRFDEQFF
CDR3nt: TGCGCCAGCAGTGAGTCGGGGAGGGGGCGATTCGATGAGCAGTTCTTC

j_gene: TRBJ2-7
d_gene: -
abundance: many
v_gene: TRBV9
CDR3aa: CASSVNEQYF
CDR3nt: TGTGCCAGCAGCGTAAACGAGCAGTACTTC

j_gene: TRBJ2-3
d_gene: -
abundance: many
v_gene: TRBV9
CDR3aa: CASSVGIIGVTDTQYF
CDR3nt: TGTGCCAGCAGCGTAGGTATTATCGGGGTTACAGATACGCAGTATTTT

j_gene: TRBJ2-5
d_gene: -
abundance: few
v_gene: TRBV20-1
CDR3aa: CSAREGGGRETQYF
CDR3nt: TGCAGTGCTAGAGAGGGAGGGGGCAGAGAGACCCAGTACTTC

j_gene: TRBJ2-5
d_gene: TRBD2
abundance: -
v_gene: TRBV2
CDR3aa: CASSEGLAGGPWGTQYF
CDR3nt: TGTGCCAGCAGCGAAGGTTTAGCGGGAGGTCCTTGGGGGACCCAGTACTTC

j_gene: TRBJ2-7
d_gene: -
abundance: few
v_gene: TRBV4-2
CDR3aa: CASSQVYGTTYEQYF
CDR3nt: TGTGCCAGCAGCCAAGTTTACGGGACCACCTACGAGCAGTACTTC

j_gene: TRBJ2-2
d_gene: TRBD1
abundance: few
v_gene: TRBV12-3/TRBV12-4
CDR3aa: CATFILRQGSSGELFF
CDR3nt: TGTGCCACCTTTATATTGAGACAGGGGAGCTCCGGGGAGCTGTTTTTT

j_gene: TRBJ2-1
d_gene: TRBD2
abundance: few
v_gene: TRBV28
CDR3aa: CASSLTFSGNAYNEQFF
CDR3nt: TGTGCCAGCAGTTTAACCTTTAGCGGGAACGCCTACAATGAGCAGTTCTTC

j_gene: TRBJ2-1
d_gene: -
abundance: -
v_gene: TRBV2
CDR3aa: CAGGPRSYNEQFF
CDR3nt: TGTGCCGGAGGACCCCGCTCCTACAATGAGCAGTTCTTC

j_gene: TRBJ1-1
d_gene: -
abundance: -
v_gene: TRBV2
CDR3aa: CASSDVFRNTEAFF
CDR3nt: TGTGCCAGCAGTGATGTGTTCCGGAACACTGAAGCTTTCTTT

j_gene: TRBJ1-2
d_gene: -
abundance: few
v_gene: TRBV28
CDR3aa: CASSPARHYGYTF
CDR3nt: TGTGCCAGCAGTCCGGCACGGCACTATGGCTACACCTTC

j_gene: TRBJ1-2
d_gene: -
abundance: many
v_gene: TRBV4-1
CDR3aa: CASSQVQGDGYTF
CDR3nt: TGCGCCAGCAGCCAAGTACAGGGTGACGGCTACACCTTC

j_gene: TRBJ2-1
d_gene: -
abundance: few
v_gene: TRBV2
CDR3aa: CASKGHEQFF
CDR3nt: TGTGCCAGCAAGGGACATGAGCAGTTCTTC

j_gene: TRBJ1-1
d_gene: TRBD1
abundance: -
v_gene: TRBV29-1
CDR3aa: CSELTGAEAFF
CDR3nt: TGCAGCGAACTGACAGGGGCAGAAGCTTTCTTT

j_gene: TRBJ2-1
d_gene: TRBD2
abundance: -
v_gene: TRBV25-1
CDR3aa: CASSISGGPNEQFF
CDR3nt: TGTGCCAGCAGTATTTCGGGAGGGCCGAATGAGCAGTTCTTC

j_gene: TRBJ2-6
d_gene: -
abundance: few
v_gene: TRBV5-1
CDR3aa: CASSLGTRGARGANVLTF
CDR3nt: TGCGCCAGCAGCTTGGGGACTCGGGGGGCGCGGGGGGCCAACGTCCTGACTTTC

j_gene: TRBJ2-5
d_gene: -
abundance: few
v_gene: TRBV20-1
CDR3aa: CSAGCQTKNFRETQYF
CDR3nt: TGCAGTGCGGGCTGTCAAACCAAGAACTTCAGGGAGACCCAGTACTTC

j_gene: TRBJ2-2
d_gene: TRBD1
abundance: many
v_gene: TRBV4-1
CDR3aa: CASSQKTGGAGELFF
CDR3nt: TGCGCCAGCAGCCAAAAGACAGGGGGGGCCGGGGAGCTGTTTTTT

j_gene: TRBJ1-1
d_gene: -
abundance: many
v_gene: TRBV7-8
CDR3aa: CASKDEETNTEAFF
CDR3nt: TGTGCCAGCAAAGATGAGGAGACGAACACTGAAGCTTTCTTT

j_gene: TRBJ2-4
d_gene: -
abundance: -
v_gene: TRBV27
CDR3aa: CASSSGGTNIQYF
CDR3nt: TGTGCCAGCAGTTCCGGGGGCACCAACATTCAGTACTTC

j_gene: TRBJ2-7
d_gene: -
abundance: many
v_gene: TRBV7-9
CDR3aa: CASSSDGYEQYF
CDR3nt: TGTGCCAGCAGCTCGGACGGCTACGAGCAGTACTTC

j_gene: TRBJ2-3
d_gene: -
abundance: -
v_gene: TRBV7-6
CDR3aa: CASSLDMGDTQYF
CDR3nt: TGTGCCAGCAGCTTAGACATGGGAGATACGCAGTATTTT